The next 4 T cell receptor beta chains were all read from a single sample in a study of Graves' ophthalmopathy and Graves' hyperthyroidism. Amplification from RNA transcripts yielded the TCR beta CDR3 regions. RT-PCR with HTBI primers came first, then second-round multiplex PCR. Each CDR3 protein is one row after TCRdb ran MiXCR on the multiplex PCR reads. The table records approximately 640,000 distinct CDR3 sequences, just over 40% of them present only once. The sequencing input was peripheral blood. The receptors derive from an adult man with Graves' ophthalmopathy.

As to this clonotype: A much larger clone differs by one base, so this may be a read error. The chain couples TRBV9 to TRBJ2-2; 8 bases match TRBD1. Per germline, CDR1 SGDLS and CDR2 YYNGEE. The trim removed 3 bases at V and 4 bases at J, leaving 5 bases unmatched. CDR3 length equals 15 residues. This CDR3 reads CASSDRDRITGELFF. The CDR3, as DNA: TGTGCCAGCAGCGACCGGGACAGGATCACCGGGGAGCTGTTTTTT.

V is TRBV24-1 and J is TRBJ1-4; TRBD1 agrees at 9 bases. With 5 bases clipped from V and 15 bases from J, the junction kept 6 bases outside the gene matches. The CDR3 totals 12 residues. Germline V CDR1 and CDR2: KGHDR, SFDVKD. Here the CDR3 DNA reads TGTGCCACCAGTGGCGGGACAGGGTTGGTGTTTTTT. Protein sequence: CATSGGTGLVFF.

The sample holds a few counts of this clonotype. The gene calls are TRBV6-4 and TRBJ2-7; 9 bases are shared with TRBD1. CDR1 is MRHNA and CDR2 is SNTAGT in the germline V gene. This CDR3 comprises 15 residues. V lost 5 bases, J lost 0 bases, and 5 bases stayed unmatched. The chain's CDR3 is CASSYSDRGSYEQYF. For the CDR3, the DNA is TGTGCCAGCAGTTATTCGGACAGGGGCTCCTACGAGCAGTACTTC.

In this sample, this clonotype turned up many times. The V gene is TRBV29-1, the J gene TRBJ1-1; 8 nucleotides match TRBD1. The germline V gene has CDR1 SQVTM and CDR2 ANQGSEA. V gave up 7 bases and J gave up 5 bases; unmatched junction bases: 9. The CDR3 is 13 residues long. Here the CDR3 reads CSARDRLETEAFF. The CDR3 DNA reads TGCAGCGCCCGGGACAGGCTTGAAACTGAAGCTTTCTTT.